The 21 T cell receptor beta chains presented below share a single source sample, sequenced in a study of blood T cell repertoires in COVID-19 (dated by TCRdb to the early 2020s). Receptor amplification or capture employed the immunoSEQ multiplex PCR assay. TCRdb limited this immuneACCESS table to in-frame rearrangements with V and J called. A share of clones is missing; checked studies link under half to unresolved V genes, and the rest is unexplained. The sample has about 250,000 clones on record, under 90% of them singletons. The top ten clonotypes cover approximately 4% of the sample. Sequenced sample: PBMCs or T cells enriched from blood (not recorded which). The receptor set was obtained from a woman in her 40s who had been exposed to COVID-19.

The chain has TRBV18 and TRBJ1-2; TRBD1 agrees at 12 bases. Germline assignment: CDR1 KGHSH and CDR2 LQKENI. The CDR3 has 15 amino acids. J lost 3 bases, V lost 5 bases, and 4 bases had no gene match. The CDR3 is CASSIGTGGHYGYTF. The CDR3 DNA reads as TGTGCCAGCTCAATCGGGACAGGGGGCCACTATGGCTACACCTTC.

This clone was detected once. The chain has TRBV2 and TRBJ1-1, with 7 nucleotides matching TRBD1. Germline V gene data show CDR1 as SNHLY and CDR2 as FYNNEI. The CDR3 runs to 14 residues. V trimming: 6 bases; J trimming: 3 bases; junction bases outside the gene matches: 7. The CDR3 here is CASSNRGRDTEAFF. In DNA, the CDR3 is TGTGCCAGCAGCAACAGGGGCAGGGACACTGAAGCTTTCTTT.

This clone came up once. This chain connects TRBV7-6 to TRBJ2-3; 8 nucleotides align to TRBD2. The CDR3 contains 16 residues. The germline V gene encodes CDR1 SGHVS and CDR2 FNYEAQ. J gave up 0 bases and V 3 bases, and 5 bases lay outside the gene matches. The CDR3 sequence is CASSLITSGSTDTQYF. CDR3 nucleotides: TGTGCCAGCAGCTTGATCACTAGCGGAAGCACAGATACGCAGTATTTT.

This clone was seen more than once but under ten times. This chain joins TRBV7-9 and TRBJ2-6; D possibly corresponds to TRBD2 (5 bases). V was trimmed by 5 bases and J by 0 bases, leaving 11 bases between them. The CDR3 has 16 amino acids. The germline V gene encodes CDR1 SEHNR and CDR2 FQNEAQ (reference sequence). CDR3 residues: CASSLGLHSGANVLTF. The CDR3 DNA follows: TGTGCCAGCAGCCTAGGACTGCACTCTGGGGCCAACGTCCTGACTTTC.

The J gene is TRBJ2-4, the V gene TRBV28; D is undetermined. V lost 3 bases and J 1 base, leaving 13 bases between the germline ends. There are 16 residues in the CDR3. Per the germline V gene, CDR1 is MDHEN and CDR2 is SYDVKM. CDR3 residues: CASSLPGRSAKNIQYF. The CDR3 DNA follows: TGTGCCAGCAGTTTGCCAGGCCGCTCGGCCAAAAACATTCAGTACTTC.

J is TRBJ2-1 and V is TRBV19, with D possibly matching TRBD2 (6 bases). This CDR3 region has 14 residues. CDR1 and CDR2 (germline): LNHDA, SQIVND (reference sequence). The ends were cut back, 4 bases at V and 4 bases at J, with 11 bases in the middle. The CDR3 loop is CASSRGVQYNEQFF. The CDR3 region has the DNA TGTGCCAGTAGTAGGGGGGTCCAGTACAATGAGCAGTTCTTC.

The chain couples TRBV9 to TRBJ1-1, with D possibly TRBD1 on 5 matching bases. Looked up from germline, CDR1 is SGDLS and CDR2 is YYNGEE. V lost 0 bases, J lost 1 base, and 10 bases lay in between. This CDR3 is built from 15 residues. The CDR3 here is CASSVEGHGNTEAFF. Written as DNA, the CDR3 is TGTGCCAGCAGCGTAGAGGGGCACGGGAACACTGAAGCTTTCTTT.

V gene TRBV4-2 combines with J gene TRBJ2-1; the match to TRBD1 covers 10 bases. V lost 1 base to trimming and J lost 7 bases; unmatched junction nucleotides: 7. The CDR3 totals 16 residues. CDR1 is LGHNA and CDR2 is YNFKEQ in the germline V gene. For the CDR3, the DNA is TGTGCCAGCAGCCAAGGACAGGGGGCATTAGTGAATGAGCAGTTCTTC. This sequence encodes CASSQGQGALVNEQFF.

This sequence joins TRBV6-5 and TRBJ2-7; TRBD2 agrees at 8 bases. In germline, CDR1 is MNHEY, CDR2 SVGAGI. V trimming: 0 bases; J trimming: 2 bases; junction bases outside the gene matches: 3. This CDR3 comprises 15 residues. Here the CDR3 reads CASSYSSGGAYEQYF. The CDR3, as DNA: TGTGCCAGCAGTTACTCGTCGGGGGGGGCCTACGAGCAGTACTTC.

The chain is built from TRBV19 and TRBJ1-4; the D gene is possibly TRBD1 (5 bases). V shed 3 bases and J shed 10 bases, with 18 bases lying between them. This CDR3 is built from 15 residues. CDR1 and CDR2 from the germline V gene are LNHDA and SQIVND (reference sequence). CDR3 coding DNA: TGTGCCAGTAGTATCGGTGGTGGACAAAACGGAAAACTGTTTTTT. Protein product: CASSIGGGQNGKLFF. Full variable domain (outside the CDR3, taken from reference TRBV19 and TRBJ1-4): DGGITQSPKYLFRKEGQNVTLSCEQNLNHDAMYWYRQDPGQGLRLIYYSQIVNDFQKGDIAEGYSVSREKKESFPLTVTSAQKNPTAFYLCASSIGGGQNGKLFFGSGTQLSVL.

The chain employs TRBV18 and TRBJ1-1; 7 positions match TRBD1. V lost 3 bases to trimming and J lost 3 bases; unmatched junction nucleotides: 4. The CDR3 length is 14 residues. The V gene's germline CDR1 is KGHSH and CDR2 LQKENI. The CDR3 sequence is CASSPAGQDTEAFF. The CDR3 DNA reads as TGTGCCAGCTCACCCGCAGGACAGGACACTGAAGCTTTCTTT.

The genes are TRBV19 and TRBJ1-5, with 7 bases lining up with TRBD1. V trimming: 3 bases; J trimming: 4 bases; junction bases outside the gene matches: 3. The length of the CDR3 is 14 residues. CDR1 is LNHDA and CDR2 is SQIVND in the germline V gene (reference sequence). The CDR3 here is CASSIGTANQPQHF. The CDR3, as DNA: TGTGCCAGTAGTATCGGGACAGCGAATCAGCCCCAGCATTTT.

CDR3 amino acids: CASSQDQNEQFF. CDR3 bases: TGTGCCAGCAGCCAAGATCAGAATGAGCAGTTCTTC. The chain recombines TRBV3-1 (or the pseudogene TRBV3-2) with TRBJ2-1; D is undetermined. Germline V CDR1 and CDR2: LGHDT, YNNKEL (reference sequence). The CDR3 runs to 12 residues. The V and J ends lost 0 bases and 7 bases respectively, with 4 bases between them.

In its sample, this clone was seen a few times. The V and J genes are TRBV5-5 and TRBJ2-7; the match to TRBD1 covers 9 bases. CDR3 size: 16 residues. Unmatched junction bases numbered 7, after V lost 0 bases and J lost 3 bases. Germline-derived CDR1 and CDR2 are SGHKS and YYEKEE (reference sequence). The CDR3 is CASSLDPGQGSYEQYF. For the CDR3, the DNA is TGTGCCAGCAGCTTGGACCCCGGACAGGGGAGCTACGAGCAGTACTTC.

This clone has more than one count but fewer than ten. The chain has TRBV27 and TRBJ1-1; TRBD1 matches at 7 bases. This CDR3 spans 13 amino acids. After removal of 6 bases from V and 1 base from J, the junction contained 2 bases not matched to a gene. Germline lookup yields CDR1 MNHEY and CDR2 SMNVEV (reference sequence). CDR3 sequence (DNA): TGTGCCAGCAGACGGACAGGGAACACTGAAGCTTTCTTT. It specifies CASRRTGNTEAFF.

This rearrangement joins TRBV27 to TRBJ1-4, with TRBD1 identical over 7 bases. The length of the CDR3 is 15 residues. The V gene's germline CDR1 is MNHEY and CDR2 SMNVEV (reference sequence). J gave up 2 bases and V 2 bases, and 2 bases lay outside the gene matches. The CDR3 DNA sequence: TGTGCCAGCAGTTTAGAGGGGGCGACTAATGAAAAACTGTTTTTT. Protein: CASSLEGATNEKLFF.

This clone turned up a few times. The chain links TRBV5-1 to TRBJ1-3; 7 nucleotides agree with TRBD1. The V segment lost 2 bases and the J segment 8 bases; nucleotides outside the gene matches: 10. Per the germline V gene, CDR1 is SGHRS and CDR2 is YFSETQ. This CDR3 has 15 residues. In DNA, the CDR3 is TGCGCCAGCAGCTTACAGGGGCAAGGTGTAGACACCATATATTTT. Translating gives CASSLQGQGVDTIYF.

The genes are TRBV18 and TRBJ1-3; D gene ambiguous. The V end was cut by 2 bases, the J end by 0 bases, with 11 bases between. In germline, CDR1 is KGHSH, CDR2 LQKENI. The CDR3 length is 16 residues. As DNA, the CDR3 is TGTGCCAGCTCACCATTGGCAGTAAACTCTGGAAACACCATATATTTT. It yields the protein CASSPLAVNSGNTIYF.

The V gene is TRBV6-2 or TRBV6-3, the J gene TRBJ2-1, with TRBD1 identical over 10 bases. With 0 bases clipped from V and 3 bases from J, the junction kept 5 bases outside the gene matches. The CDR3 spans 17 residues. Germline V gene data show CDR1 as MNHEY and CDR2 as SVGEGT. The DNA of the CDR3 is TGTGCCAGCAGTTACTCGACTGGGACAGGGGACTACAATGAGCAGTTCTTC. Its protein product is CASSYSTGTGDYNEQFF.

The chain is built from TRBV3-1 (or the pseudogene TRBV3-2) and TRBJ1-5; 7 nucleotides align to TRBD1. This CDR3 has 16 residues. Germline V lookup: CDR1 LGHDT, CDR2 YNNKEL (reference sequence). The trim removed 4 bases at V and 0 bases at J, leaving 6 bases unmatched. The CDR3 here is CASSPSTGVSNQPQHF. The CDR3 DNA sequence: TGTGCCAGCAGCCCGTCTACAGGGGTTAGCAATCAGCCCCAGCATTTT.

The chain combines TRBV5-4 with TRBJ2-3; D ambiguous. Germline V CDR1 and CDR2: SGHNT, YYREEE (reference sequence). The germline V and J ends were trimmed by 0 bases and 4 bases, with 9 bases remaining between them. The CDR3 runs 14 residues. The CDR3 nucleotides read TGTGCCAGCAGCTTGGAAAGGCGGCCAGATACGCAGTATTTT. This encodes CASSLERRPDTQYF.